This T cell receptor beta chain was retrieved from a study of identical twins. Overall study findings and caveats: Twins shared out-of-frame alpha sequences with excess low generation probability.

One entry per CDR3 protein results from TCRdb running MiXCR on the 5' RACE reads. The sample shows approximately 600,000 distinct CDR3 sequences, roughly 6.6% of them seen only once. The CDR3 is made up of 17 amino acids. Germline values: CDR1 DFQATT, CDR2 SNEGSKA (reference sequence). On this clonotype itself: Its matching antigen is unknown.

The data were also submitted as part of a second study, on yellow fever vaccine responses in identical twins.

The TCR was taken from a woman between 18 and 29 years old in good health. V usage is TRBV20-1 and J usage is TRBJ1-2; no reliable D call. The sequenced sample was PBMCs. This CDR3 is CCARDLNPTVLNYGYTF. CDR3 nucleotide sequence: TGCTGCGCTAGAGATTTAAATCCCACGGTCCTTAACTATGGCTACACCTTC.